A selection of T cell receptor beta chains follows, all from one sample in a study of long-term antiretroviral therapy in people with HIV. TCRdb's copy holds only in-frame clones and misses some; the assay was immunoSEQ multiplex PCR. The sample yields fewer than 35,000 clones, roughly 85% seen once. The material sequenced was unsorted PBMCs, taken about 3.4 years after starting antiretroviral therapy. The receptors originated from a young man with HIV. Both conserved end residues are part of each CDR3.

TRBV6-5,CASSYSTEGNTEAFF
TRBV6-5,CASRVGPGTGGGYTF
TRBV9,CASSVDLAGPGTQYF
TRBV29-1,CSVRTGESSYEQYF
TRBV27,CASSLSWQGNTEAFF
TRBV13,CASSRRTETNEKLFF
TRBV18,CASGGQLYGYTF
TRBV2,CASSFLGQGTYEQYF
TRBV18,CASSPTGAGANVLTF
TRBV19,CASSIRVQADFSYEQYF
TRBV5-4,CASSTYGRGAANEKLFF
TRBV4-3,CASSPGRGQVGAFF
TRBV7-2,CASSLASLPRPGDRGRGYTF
TRBV6-5,CASSHDQGLNEQFF
TRBV18,CASSPTRGYEQYF
TRBV11-3,CASSLGGGKAYNEQFF